This T cell receptor beta chain was recovered during a study of regulatory T cells in long-lasting Graves disease. Overall study findings and caveats: Compared with new cases, persistent Graves' patients showed reduced TCR diversity.

The sample holds a few counts of this clonotype. Its antigen is undetermined. Trimming at V came to 8 bases and at J to 1 base, leaving 16 bases not matched to a gene. Looked up from germline, CDR1 is SNHLY and CDR2 is FYNNEI. This CDR3 spans 18 amino acids. Time point reported: newly diagnosed GD, antithyroid drugs for less than 3 months. Extracted PBMC RNA gave rise to the TCR library. The TCR beta library used iRepertoire HTBI primers with Arm-PCR amplification of CDR3. One entry per CDR3 protein, called by TCRdb with MiXCR from the multiplex PCR reads. The sample records 250,000 or so distinct CDR3 sequences, about 19% being singletons.

This material consisted of peripheral blood mononuclear cells (PBMCs), taken at new diagnosis, from a patient treated with antithyroid drugs. This receptor was obtained from a female donor with Graves disease. The chain uses TRBV2 and TRBJ2-3; 9 bases match TRBD2. DNA for the CDR3: TGTGCCAGCGCCCGGCGTTTGGTAGCGGGGGCCCGCACAGATACGCAGTATTTT. Its translation is CASARRLVAGARTDTQYF. The full variable domain, in which reference TRBV2 and TRBJ2-3 provide the parts outside the CDR3, is EPEVTQTPSHQVTQMGQEVILRCVPISNHLYFYWYRQILGQKVEFLVSFYNNEISEKSEIFDDQFSVERPDGSNFTLKIRSTKLEDSAMYFCASARRLVAGARTDTQYFGPGTRLTVL.